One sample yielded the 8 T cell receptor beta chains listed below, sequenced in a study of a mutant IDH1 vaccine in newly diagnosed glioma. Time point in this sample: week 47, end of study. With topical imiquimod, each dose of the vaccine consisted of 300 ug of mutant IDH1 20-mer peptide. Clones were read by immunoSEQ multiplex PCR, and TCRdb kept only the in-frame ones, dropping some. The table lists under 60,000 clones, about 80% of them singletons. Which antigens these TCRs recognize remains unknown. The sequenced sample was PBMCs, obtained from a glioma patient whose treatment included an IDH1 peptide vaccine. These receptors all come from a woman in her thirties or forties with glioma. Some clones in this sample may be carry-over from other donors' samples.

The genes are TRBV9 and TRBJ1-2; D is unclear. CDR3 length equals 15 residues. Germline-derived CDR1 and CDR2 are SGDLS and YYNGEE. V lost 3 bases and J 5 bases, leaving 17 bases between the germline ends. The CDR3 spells CASSANSGRIYGYTF. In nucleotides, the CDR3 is TGTGCCAGCAGCGCCAACAGCGGTCGGATATATGGCTACACCTTC.

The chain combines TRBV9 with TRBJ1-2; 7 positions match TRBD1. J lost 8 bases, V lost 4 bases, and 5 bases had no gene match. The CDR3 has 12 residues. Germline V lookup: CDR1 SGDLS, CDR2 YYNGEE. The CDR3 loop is CASSTRTGGYTF. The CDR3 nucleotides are TGTGCCAGCAGCACTCGGACAGGAGGCTACACCTTC.

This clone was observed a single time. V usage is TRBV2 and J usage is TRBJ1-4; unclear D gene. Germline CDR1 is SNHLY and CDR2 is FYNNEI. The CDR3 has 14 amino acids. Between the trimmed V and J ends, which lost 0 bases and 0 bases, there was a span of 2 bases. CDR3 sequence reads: CASSEAPTNEKLFF. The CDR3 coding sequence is TGTGCCAGCAGTGAAGCTCCAACTAATGAAAAACTGTTTTTT.

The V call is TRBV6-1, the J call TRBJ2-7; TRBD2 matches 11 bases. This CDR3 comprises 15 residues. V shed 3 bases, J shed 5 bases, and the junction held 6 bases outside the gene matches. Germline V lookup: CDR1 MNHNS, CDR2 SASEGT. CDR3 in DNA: TGTGCCAGCAGTGACGCTAGCGGGGGGACCGACGAGCAGTACTTC. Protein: CASSDASGGTDEQYF.

DNA of the CDR3: TGTGCCAGCAGCCGGCCCGGGACAGGGGCTGGAAACACCATATATTTT. Amino acid sequence: CASSRPGTGAGNTIYF. V and J are TRBV6-6 and TRBJ1-3; TRBD1 agrees at 10 bases. CDR3 size: 16 residues. Unmatched junction bases numbered 7, after V lost 6 bases and J lost 2 bases. From germline, CDR1 is MNHNY and CDR2 SVGAGI (reference sequence).

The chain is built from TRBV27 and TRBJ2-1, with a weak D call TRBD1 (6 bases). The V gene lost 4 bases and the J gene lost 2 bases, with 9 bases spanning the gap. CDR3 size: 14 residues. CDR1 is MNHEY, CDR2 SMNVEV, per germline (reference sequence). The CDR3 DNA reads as TGTGCCAGCAGTTACCGGGACACCTACAATGAGCAGTTCTTC. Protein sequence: CASSYRDTYNEQFF.

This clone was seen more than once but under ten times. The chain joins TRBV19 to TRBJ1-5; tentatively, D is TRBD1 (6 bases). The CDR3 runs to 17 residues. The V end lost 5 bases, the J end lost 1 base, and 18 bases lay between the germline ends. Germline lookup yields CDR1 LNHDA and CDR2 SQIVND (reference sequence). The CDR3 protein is CASSAGGRGISNQPQHF. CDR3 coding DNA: TGTGCCAGTAGTGCGGGGGGGCGGGGGATAAGCAATCAGCCCCAGCATTTT.

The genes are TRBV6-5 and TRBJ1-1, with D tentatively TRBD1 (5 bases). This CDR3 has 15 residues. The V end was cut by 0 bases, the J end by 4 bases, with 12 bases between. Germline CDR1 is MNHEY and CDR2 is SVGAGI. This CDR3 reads CASSYSPGQTTEAFF. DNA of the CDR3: TGTGCCAGCAGTTACTCTCCGGGGCAGACCACTGAAGCTTTCTTT.